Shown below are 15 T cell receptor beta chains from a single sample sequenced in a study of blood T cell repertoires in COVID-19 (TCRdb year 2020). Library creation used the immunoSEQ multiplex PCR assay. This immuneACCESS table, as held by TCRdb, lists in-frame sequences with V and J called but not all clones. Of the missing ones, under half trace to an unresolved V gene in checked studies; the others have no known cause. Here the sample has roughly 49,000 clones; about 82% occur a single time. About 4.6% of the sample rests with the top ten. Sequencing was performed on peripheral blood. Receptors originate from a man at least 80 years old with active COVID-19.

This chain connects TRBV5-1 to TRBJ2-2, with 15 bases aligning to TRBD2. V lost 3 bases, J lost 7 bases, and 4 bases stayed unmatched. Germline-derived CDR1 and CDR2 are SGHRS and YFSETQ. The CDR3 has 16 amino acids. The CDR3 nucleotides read TGCGCCAGCAGCTCGGGACTAGCGGGAGGCCACGGGGAGCTGTTTTTT. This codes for CASSSGLAGGHGELFF.

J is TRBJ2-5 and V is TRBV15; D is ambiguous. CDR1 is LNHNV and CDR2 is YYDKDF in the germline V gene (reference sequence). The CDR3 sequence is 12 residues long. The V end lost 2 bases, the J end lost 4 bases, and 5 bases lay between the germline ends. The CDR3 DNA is TGTGCCACCAGCAGACCCGGAGAGACCCAGTACTTC. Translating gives CATSRPGETQYF.

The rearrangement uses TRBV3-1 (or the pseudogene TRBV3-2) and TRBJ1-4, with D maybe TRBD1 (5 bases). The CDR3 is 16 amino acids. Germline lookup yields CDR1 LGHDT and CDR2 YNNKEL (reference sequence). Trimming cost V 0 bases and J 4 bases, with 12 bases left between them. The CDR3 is CASSQDPAGRNEKLFF. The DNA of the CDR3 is TGTGCCAGCAGCCAAGACCCCGCGGGGCGTAATGAAAAACTGTTTTTT.

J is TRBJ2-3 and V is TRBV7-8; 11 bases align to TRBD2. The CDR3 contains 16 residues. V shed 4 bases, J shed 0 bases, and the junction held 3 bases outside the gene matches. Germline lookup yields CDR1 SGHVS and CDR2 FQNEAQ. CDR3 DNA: TGTGCCAGCAGCTCGCGGACTAGCGGGAGCACAGATACGCAGTATTTT. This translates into CASSSRTSGSTDTQYF. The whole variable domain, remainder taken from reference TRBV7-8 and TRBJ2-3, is GAGVSQSPRYKVAKRGQDVALRCDPISGHVSLFWYQQALGQGPEFLTYFQNEAQLDKSGLPSDRFFAERPEGSVSTLKIQRTQQEDSAVYLCASSSRTSGSTDTQYFGPGTRLTVL.

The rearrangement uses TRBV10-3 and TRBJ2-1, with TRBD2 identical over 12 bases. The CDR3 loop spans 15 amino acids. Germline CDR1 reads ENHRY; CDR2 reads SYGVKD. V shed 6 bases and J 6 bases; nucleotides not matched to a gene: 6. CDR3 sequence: CAIRQTSGSVNEQFF. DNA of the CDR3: TGTGCCATCAGACAGACTAGCGGGAGTGTCAATGAGCAGTTCTTC.

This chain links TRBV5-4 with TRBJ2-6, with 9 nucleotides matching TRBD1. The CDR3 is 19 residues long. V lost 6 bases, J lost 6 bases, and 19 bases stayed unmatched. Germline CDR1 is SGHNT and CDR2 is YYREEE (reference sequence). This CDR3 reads CASNKGDRAMFSEANVLTF. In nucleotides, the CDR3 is TGTGCCAGCAATAAAGGGGACAGGGCTATGTTTTCGGAGGCCAACGTCCTGACTTTC.

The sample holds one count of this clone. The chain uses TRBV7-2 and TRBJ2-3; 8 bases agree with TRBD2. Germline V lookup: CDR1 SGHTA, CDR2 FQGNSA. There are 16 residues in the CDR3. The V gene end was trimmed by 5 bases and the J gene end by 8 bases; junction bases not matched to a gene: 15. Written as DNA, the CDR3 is TGTGCCAGCAGCATAACTAGCGGTATGGGGTCAGGTACGCAGTATTTT. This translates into CASSITSGMGSGTQYF.

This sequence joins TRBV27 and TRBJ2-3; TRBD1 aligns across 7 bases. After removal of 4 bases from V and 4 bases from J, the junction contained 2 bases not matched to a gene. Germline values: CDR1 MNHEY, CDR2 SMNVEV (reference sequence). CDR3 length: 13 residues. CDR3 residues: CASSSQGADTQYF. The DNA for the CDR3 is TGTGCCAGCAGTTCTCAGGGGGCAGATACGCAGTATTTT.

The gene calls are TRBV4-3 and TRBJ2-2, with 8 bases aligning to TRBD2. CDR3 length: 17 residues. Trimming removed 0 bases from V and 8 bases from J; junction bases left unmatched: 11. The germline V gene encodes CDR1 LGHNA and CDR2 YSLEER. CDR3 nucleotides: TGCGCCAGCAGCCAAGATCATAGCGGGACACCATCAGGGGAGCTGTTTTTT. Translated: CASSQDHSGTPSGELFF.

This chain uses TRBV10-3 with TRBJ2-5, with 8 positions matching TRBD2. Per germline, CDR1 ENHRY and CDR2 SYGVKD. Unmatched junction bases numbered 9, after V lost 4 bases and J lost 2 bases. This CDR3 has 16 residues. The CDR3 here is CAISVDTGGDQETQYF. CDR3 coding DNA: TGTGCCATCAGTGTGGACACGGGGGGGGATCAAGAGACCCAGTACTTC.

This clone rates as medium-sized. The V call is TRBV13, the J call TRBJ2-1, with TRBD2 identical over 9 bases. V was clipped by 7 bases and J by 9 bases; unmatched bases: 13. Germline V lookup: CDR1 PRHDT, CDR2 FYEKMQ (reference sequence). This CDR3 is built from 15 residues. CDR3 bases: TGTGCCAGCAACCAGGGGACTAGCACCGGAGGTGAGCAGTTCTTC. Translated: CASNQGTSTGGEQFF.

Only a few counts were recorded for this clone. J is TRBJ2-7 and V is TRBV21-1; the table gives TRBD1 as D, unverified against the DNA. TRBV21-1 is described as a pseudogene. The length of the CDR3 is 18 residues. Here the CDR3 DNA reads TGTGCCAGCAGCAAAGTAGGGACGGGACACCAAACCTCCTACGAGCAGTACTTC. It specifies CASSKVGTGHQTSYEQYF.

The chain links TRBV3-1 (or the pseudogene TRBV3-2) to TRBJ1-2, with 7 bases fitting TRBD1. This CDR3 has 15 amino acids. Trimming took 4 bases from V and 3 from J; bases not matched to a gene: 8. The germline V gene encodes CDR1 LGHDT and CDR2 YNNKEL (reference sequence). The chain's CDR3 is CASSPPDRWDYGYTF. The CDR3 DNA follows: TGTGCCAGCAGCCCTCCGGACAGGTGGGACTATGGCTACACCTTC.

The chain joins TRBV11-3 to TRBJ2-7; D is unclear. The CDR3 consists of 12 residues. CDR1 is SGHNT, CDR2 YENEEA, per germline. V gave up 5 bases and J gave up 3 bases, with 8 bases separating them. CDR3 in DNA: TGTGCCAGCAGCGTATCAGGCTACGAGCAGTACTTC. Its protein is CASSVSGYEQYF.

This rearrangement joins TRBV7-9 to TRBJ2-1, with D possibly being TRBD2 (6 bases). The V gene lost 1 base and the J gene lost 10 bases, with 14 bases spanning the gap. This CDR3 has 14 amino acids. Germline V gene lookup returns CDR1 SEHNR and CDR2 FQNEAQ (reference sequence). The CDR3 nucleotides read TGTGCCAGCAGCTTAGGGATAGGAGGGAGCGAGCAGTTCTTC. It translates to CASSLGIGGSEQFF.